One sample yielded the 24 T cell receptor beta chains listed below, sequenced in a study of regulatory T cells in long-lasting Graves disease. Building the TCR beta libraries relied on iRepertoire HTBI primers, and CDR3 regions underwent Arm-PCR. One entry per CDR3 protein results from TCRdb running MiXCR on the multiplex PCR reads. The sample holds 450,000 to 600,000 distinct CDR3 sequences, approximately 13% seen once. Stated time point: newly diagnosed GD, antithyroid drugs for less than 3 months. PBMCs provided the RNA from which the TCR library was made. Another study also made use of these data, one on T cells in Graves' hyperthyroidism and ophthalmopathy.

Sequencing was performed on peripheral blood mononuclear cells (PBMCs), taken at new diagnosis, from a patient treated with antithyroid drugs. The receptors shown here come from a man aged 25-45 years with Graves disease.

This clonotype has ten or more counts. The J gene is TRBJ2-2, the V gene TRBV20-1; no firm D call. The CDR3 loop spans 13 amino acids. The germline V gene encodes CDR1 DFQATT and CDR2 SNEGSKA (reference sequence). V shed 4 bases and J shed 1 base, with 7 bases lying between them. The CDR3 region has the DNA TGCAGTGCTAACTCAGGGAACACCGGGGAGCTGTTTTTT. It yields the protein CSANSGNTGELFF.

In this sample, this clonotype turned up many times. The V call is TRBV15, the J call TRBJ1-1, with a tentative D call TRBD1 (5 bases). The CDR3 is 16 amino acids. Deletions cut 2 bases from V and 1 base from J, with 14 bases between. Germline V gene lookup returns CDR1 LNHNV and CDR2 YYDKDF (reference sequence). CDR3 sequence (DNA): TGTGCCACCAGCAGACTCGATCGTGGGGGGAACACTGAAGCTTTCTTT. Encoded protein: CATSRLDRGGNTEAFF. Together with reference TRBV15 and TRBJ1-1, the CDR3 gives the full variable domain: DAMVIQNPRYQVTQFGKPVTLSCSQTLNHNVMYWYQQKSSQAPKLLFHYYDKDFNNEADTPDNFQSRRPNTSFCFLDIRSPGLGDTAMYLCATSRLDRGGNTEAFFGQGTRLTVV.

The V gene is TRBV12-3 or TRBV12-4, the J gene TRBJ1-5; D gene ambiguous. The V and J ends lost 6 bases and 5 bases respectively, with 14 bases between them. This CDR3 has 14 residues. The CDR3 reads CASSHRHRDQPQHF. In DNA form, the CDR3 reads TGTGCCAGCAGCCATCGACACCGCGATCAGCCCCAGCATTTT.

The V and J genes are TRBV3-1 and TRBJ2-7, with 9 bases that match TRBD1. V dropped 2 bases and J dropped 3; count of bases not matched to a gene: 5. The CDR3 length is 15 residues. The germline CDR1 and CDR2 sequences are LGHDT and YNNKEL (reference sequence). The CDR3 region is CASSQPGQGLYEQYF. CDR3 coding DNA: TGTGCCAGCAGCCAACCGGGACAGGGCCTCTACGAGCAGTACTTC.

This clonotype was observed a few times. The V call is TRBV7-8, the J call TRBJ2-1; D is ambiguous. This CDR3 contains 14 residues. Germline assignment: CDR1 SGHVS and CDR2 FQNEAQ. V was trimmed by 3 bases and J by 10 bases, leaving 16 bases between them. The CDR3 spells CASSFLATRGEQFF. The CDR3, as DNA: TGTGCCAGCAGCTTCTTGGCAACTCGCGGCGAGCAGTTCTTC.

The chain has TRBV11-2 and TRBJ2-3; a weak D match, TRBD2 (7 bases). Germline V gene sequence: CDR1 SGHAT, CDR2 FQNNGV. The CDR3 has 17 amino acids. V was trimmed by 5 bases and J by 1 base, leaving 19 bases between them. CDR3 DNA: TGTGCCAGCAGCGGGGGGGCCCGGGGCCTTCGCACAGATACGCAGTATTTT. Translating gives CASSGGARGLRTDTQYF. The full variable domain, in which reference TRBV11-2 and TRBJ2-3 provide the parts outside the CDR3, is EAGVAQSPRYKIIEKRQSVAFWCNPISGHATLYWYQQILGQGPKLLIQFQNNGVVDDSQLPKDRFSAERLKGVDSTLKIQPAKLEDSAVYLCASSGGARGLRTDTQYFGPGTRLTVL.

J is TRBJ2-2 and V is TRBV19, with TRBD1 matching over 8 bases. V was clipped by 1 base and J by 9 bases; unmatched bases: 16. Germline CDR1 LNHDA, CDR2 SQIVND (reference sequence). The length of the CDR3 is 18 residues. The CDR3 loop reads CASSIGGGQGRSHRELFF. CDR3 in DNA: TGTGCCAGTAGTATAGGAGGCGGACAGGGAAGGTCCCACAGGGAGCTGTTTTTT.

The chain employs TRBV20-1 and TRBJ2-2; the D gene is possibly TRBD1 (6 bases). The V end was cut by 1 base, the J end by 4 bases, with 10 bases between. Germline loops: CDR1 DFQATT, CDR2 SNEGSKA (reference sequence). This CDR3 has 14 amino acids. DNA of the CDR3: TGCAGTGCTAGAGTTCCAGGGGCCACCGGGGAGCTGTTTTTT. Translating gives CSARVPGATGELFF.

The sample holds many counts of this clonotype. V gene TRBV28 combines with J gene TRBJ1-4; tentative D call: TRBD1 (6 bases). Germline V gene data show CDR1 as MDHEN and CDR2 as SYDVKM. Trimming pared 2 bases from V and 7 bases from J, leaving 14 bases between. CDR3 length equals 15 residues. The CDR3 loop is CASSLLSGAGEKLFF. Written as DNA, the CDR3 is TGTGCCAGCAGTTTACTCTCGGGGGCTGGTGAAAAACTGTTTTTT. Together with reference TRBV28 and TRBJ1-4, the CDR3 gives the full variable domain: DVKVTQSSRYLVKRTGEKVFLECVQDMDHENMFWYRQDPGLGLRLIYFSYDVKMKEKGDIPEGYSVSREKKERFSLILESASTNQTSMYLCASSLLSGAGEKLFFGSGTQLSVL.

This clonotype was recorded at least ten times. Here the CDR3 DNA reads TGCAGTGCTAGTGTGAACAGGGTCAGACACGAGCAGTACTTC. This translates into CSASVNRVRHEQYF. This chain links TRBV20-1 with TRBJ2-7; possibly TRBD1 for D (6 bases). This CDR3 is 14 amino acids long. The V end lost 3 bases, the J end lost 5 bases, and 17 bases lay between the germline ends. Germline V gene data show CDR1 as DFQATT and CDR2 as SNEGSKA (reference sequence).

This clonotype was recorded a few times. A much larger clone differs by one base, so this may be a read error. The CDR3 here is CASSSRRGEETQYF. CDR3 nucleotides: TGTGCCAGCAGTTCCCGGCGGGGGGAAGAGACCCAGTACTTC. The chain combines TRBV12-3 or TRBV12-4 with TRBJ2-5, with 8 bases fitting TRBD2. V was clipped by 4 bases and J by 3 bases; unmatched bases: 4. The CDR3 length is 14 residues.

This clonotype came up many times. The genes are TRBV7-8 and TRBJ2-7; 9 nucleotides match TRBD2. Germline CDR1 is SGHVS and CDR2 is FQNEAQ. The CDR3 is 15 amino acids. Losses at the gene ends were 7 bases for V and 1 base for J; bases not matched to a gene: 8. The CDR3, as DNA: TGTGCCAGCACCATGACTAGCGGAATTTCCTACGAGCAGTACTTC. It translates to CASTMTSGISYEQYF.

This clonotype was counted at least ten times. The V call is TRBV27, the J call TRBJ1-4; no firm D call. The CDR3 is 14 amino acids. V was trimmed by 6 bases and J by 7 bases, leaving 15 bases between them. CDR1 is MNHEY, CDR2 SMNVEV, per germline (reference sequence). CDR3 bases: TGTGCCAGCAGCCGATATCGGGGTGGTGAAAAACTGTTTTTT. It is translated as CASSRYRGGEKLFF.

This clonotype was observed once. The V and J genes are TRBV20-1 and TRBJ1-4; tentatively, D is TRBD1 (6 bases). The CDR3 spans 12 residues. V was cut by 2 bases and J by 8 bases, with 9 bases left in between. Per the germline V gene, CDR1 is DFQATT and CDR2 is SNEGSKA (reference sequence). The CDR3: CSARTGREKLFF. In DNA, the CDR3 is TGCAGTGCTAGAACAGGGCGGGAAAAACTGTTTTTT.

This clonotype was observed many times. The chain uses TRBV20-1 and TRBJ2-3; D uncertain. CDR1 and CDR2 (germline): DFQATT, SNEGSKA (reference sequence). The CDR3 totals 13 residues. The V end lost 0 bases, the J end lost 4 bases, and 8 bases lay between the germline ends. CDR3 nucleotide sequence: TGCAGTGCTAGAGATGTACAGCCAGATACGCAGTATTTT. Translation: CSARDVQPDTQYF.

The chain is built from TRBV3-1 and TRBJ2-1; 12 bases agree with TRBD2. Germline V CDR1 and CDR2: LGHDT, YNNKEL (reference sequence). V lost 3 bases to trimming and J lost 1 base; unmatched junction nucleotides: 7. The CDR3 has 18 amino acids. The CDR3 spells CASSQGLAGEGSYNEQFF. In DNA form, the CDR3 reads TGTGCCAGCAGCCAGGGACTAGCGGGTGAGGGATCCTACAATGAGCAGTTCTTC.

This clonotype was observed at least ten times. The chain couples TRBV12-3 or TRBV12-4 to TRBJ1-2; 8 positions agree with TRBD1. This CDR3 region has 15 residues. V trimming: 2 bases; J trimming: 2 bases; junction bases outside the gene matches: 4. The CDR3 DNA reads TGTGCCAGCAGTTTAAGGACAGGGCCCAACTATGGCTACACCTTC. Residues: CASSLRTGPNYGYTF.

This clonotype was seen more than once but under ten times. The chain links TRBV20-1 to TRBJ2-5; weak D call: TRBD1 (5 bases). This CDR3 contains 14 residues. Germline V gene data show CDR1 as DFQATT and CDR2 as SNEGSKA (reference sequence). Trimming removed 1 base from V and 5 bases from J, with 14 bases in between. CDR3 in amino acids: CSARGEAGRETQYF. CDR3 nucleotide sequence: TGCAGTGCTAGAGGAGAGGCAGGGCGGGAGACCCAGTACTTC.

This clonotype was observed at least ten times. The V call is TRBV6-5, the J call TRBJ2-6; no definite D call. V lost 2 bases to trimming and J lost 0 bases, with 8 bases between them. CDR1 and CDR2 (germline): MNHEY, SVGAGI. The CDR3 length is 16 residues. The CDR3 nucleotides read TGTGCCAGCAGTTACGCGGACCTCTCTGGGGCCAACGTCCTGACTTTC. Its protein product is CASSYADLSGANVLTF.

The sample holds many counts of this clonotype. V usage is TRBV20-1 and J usage is TRBJ2-5; D unresolved. The length of the CDR3 is 13 residues. Trimming left V 1 base short and J 2 bases short, with 8 bases between. CDR1 is DFQATT and CDR2 is SNEGSKA in the germline V gene (reference sequence). The CDR3 DNA reads as TGCAGTGCTAGAGGTTATTCGCAAGAGACCCAGTACTTC. This sequence encodes CSARGYSQETQYF.

In its sample, this clonotype was seen many times. V is TRBV5-1 and J is TRBJ1-4; TRBD1 is a possible D gene (6 bases). Trimming left V 2 bases short and J 8 bases short, with 13 bases between. Germline CDR1 is SGHRS and CDR2 is YFSETQ. This CDR3 has 14 amino acids. The DNA for the CDR3 is TGCGCCAGCAGCTTCGGGACACTTGAAGAAAAACTGTTTTTT. Amino acid sequence: CASSFGTLEEKLFF. Based on the CDR3 plus reference TRBV5-1 and TRBJ1-4, the full variable domain is KAGVTQTPRYLIKTRGQQVTLSCSPISGHRSVSWYQQTPGQGLQFLFEYFSETQRNKGNFPGRFSGRQFSNSRSEMNVSTLELGDSALYLCASSFGTLEEKLFFGSGTQLSVL.

This clonotype was counted between two and nine times. CDR3 sequence reads: CASSNGAGDPDTQYF. The CDR3 DNA reads TGTGCCAGCAGCAACGGGGCGGGAGACCCAGATACGCAGTATTTT. The chain has TRBV6-1 and TRBJ2-3; 7 bases match TRBD2. With 6 bases clipped from V and 4 bases from J, the junction kept 10 bases outside the gene matches. The CDR3 loop spans 15 amino acids. CDR1 and CDR2 from the germline V gene are MNHNS and SASEGT.

The CDR3 region is CASSEYFGSDTQYF. CDR3 nucleotide sequence: TGTGCCAGCAGTGAATACTTTGGGTCAGATACGCAGTATTTT. The chain couples TRBV25-1 to TRBJ2-3, with no clear D. Looked up from germline, CDR1 is MGHDK and CDR2 is SYGVNS. CDR3 length equals 14 residues. V was trimmed by 0 bases and J by 4 bases, leaving 8 bases between them.

DNA for the CDR3: TGTGCCATCAGGGGACAGCCCAGAGAAAAACTGTTTTTT. Its protein is CAIRGQPREKLFF. This sequence joins TRBV10-3 and TRBJ1-4; 7 positions agree with TRBD1. In germline, CDR1 is ENHRY, CDR2 SYGVKD. The CDR3 length is 13 residues. V lost 6 bases, J lost 8 bases, and 6 bases stayed unmatched.